The 14 T cell receptor beta chains listed next were all sequenced from one sample in a study of post-analysis software for immune sequencing data. General study points: Five or six TRBV segments, TRBV5-6, TRBV5-1 and TRBV20-1 among them, were found more frequent in patients than controls.

These receptors' antigens are unknown. Incorporated into the TCR beta cDNA libraries were unique molecular identifiers, which served to reduce PCR and sequencing biases. TCRdb fed the PCR reads into MiXCR, producing one record per CDR3 protein. The data hold some 890,000 distinct CDR3 sequences, with around 53% observed a single time. The sample consisted of blood. The origin of the receptors is a girl aged 10 to 17 with multiple sclerosis.

This clonotype turned up a few times. The chain has TRBV6-5 and TRBJ2-5, with a possible D match to TRBD1 (6 bases). Trimming left V 1 base short and J 5 bases short, with 14 bases between. CDR1 and CDR2 (germline): MNHEY, SVGAGI. The length of the CDR3 is 15 residues. CDR3 nucleotide sequence: TGTGCCAGCAGTTACTACCGAGGGACACAGGAGACCCAGTACTTC. This sequence encodes CASSYYRGTQETQYF.

This clonotype was seen a handful of times. The chain has TRBV12-3 or TRBV12-4 and TRBJ2-5, with D maybe TRBD2 (5 bases). V shed 5 bases and J shed 11 bases, with 21 bases lying between them. The CDR3 consists of 14 residues. The CDR3 nucleotides are TGTGCCAGCAGTGCTTACGGACTGTACAATGAGCAGTACTTC. Translated: CASSAYGLYNEQYF.

The gene calls are TRBV5-1 and TRBJ2-1; 10 bases match TRBD2. V lost 4 bases, J lost 5 bases, and 6 bases stayed unmatched. The CDR3 totals 15 residues. CDR1 is SGHRS and CDR2 is YFSETQ in the germline V gene. CDR3 sequence (DNA): TGCGCCAGCAGCACCCTAGCGGGAGTCGACAATGAGCAGTTCTTC. Translating it yields CASSTLAGVDNEQFF. The variable domain in full, with the rest retrieved from reference TRBV5-1 and TRBJ2-1, is KAGVTQTPRYLIKTRGQQVTLSCSPISGHRSVSWYQQTPGQGLQFLFEYFSETQRNKGNFPGRFSGRQFSNSRSEMNVSTLELGDSALYLCASSTLAGVDNEQFFGPGTRLTVL.

This clonotype was seen a handful of times. The chain employs TRBV25-1 and TRBJ2-6; no clear D gene. Germline loops: CDR1 MGHDK, CDR2 SYGVNS. The CDR3 has 16 amino acids. V gave up 3 bases and J gave up 0 bases, with 9 bases separating them. The CDR3 DNA is TGTGCCAGCAGTGAGGCCAGGCCCTCTGGGGCCAACGTCCTGACTTTC. This encodes CASSEARPSGANVLTF.

The chain couples TRBV5-1 to TRBJ2-6; TRBD1 matches 7 bases. This CDR3 is built from 16 residues. V gave up 0 bases and J gave up 2 bases; unmatched junction bases: 2. CDR1 is SGHRS and CDR2 is YFSETQ in the germline V gene. The CDR3 DNA sequence: TGCGCCAGCAGCTTGGATGGGACAGCTGGGGCCAACGTCCTGACTTTC. Translation gives CASSLDGTAGANVLTF.

The rearrangement joins TRBV3-1 to TRBJ2-1; 11 nucleotides line up with TRBD2. Germline CDR1 is LGHDT and CDR2 is YNNKEL (reference sequence). The CDR3 consists of 16 residues. The V segment lost 0 bases and the J segment 6 bases; nucleotides outside the gene matches: 4. Here the CDR3 reads CASSQDSGGAANEQFF. The CDR3 bases are TGTGCCAGCAGCCAAGATAGCGGGGGGGCGGCCAATGAGCAGTTCTTC.

The V and J genes are TRBV7-9 and TRBJ1-2; D may be TRBD1 (5 bases). Between the trimmed V and J ends, which lost 2 bases and 7 bases, there was a span of 17 bases. The CDR3 has 15 residues. The germline V gene has CDR1 SEHNR and CDR2 FQNEAQ (reference sequence). This chain's CDR3 is CASSLSIRGVGGYTF. DNA for the CDR3: TGTGCCAGCAGCTTATCCATACGAGGGGTTGGTGGCTACACCTTC.

The chain has TRBV12-3 or TRBV12-4 and TRBJ1-2; D not resolved. V dropped 6 bases and J dropped 0 bases, with 8 bases sitting between them. This CDR3 has 13 amino acids. The CDR3 region is CASSKKPNYGYTF. CDR3 nucleotide sequence: TGTGCCAGCAGCAAGAAGCCTAACTATGGCTACACCTTC.

The table lists this clonotype with a count of one. CDR3 nucleotides: TGTGCCAGCAGTTTCATAGCGGGGGGGCCATACGAGCAGTACTTC. Translation: CASSFIAGGPYEQYF. The chain has TRBV12-3 or TRBV12-4 and TRBJ2-7; 11 bases are shared with TRBD2. Losses at the gene ends were 3 bases for V and 4 bases for J; bases not matched to a gene: 5. The CDR3 contains 15 residues.

This chain links TRBV20-1 with TRBJ2-3; 8 bases fit TRBD2. The CDR3 consists of 16 residues. V dropped 1 base and J dropped 1; count of bases not matched to a gene: 7. In germline, CDR1 is DFQATT, CDR2 SNEGSKA (reference sequence). CDR3 bases: TGCAGTGCTAGAGTCGCGGGAGGAGCCCGCACAGATACGCAGTATTTT. Protein product: CSARVAGGARTDTQYF.

The rearrangement links TRBV7-9 to TRBJ2-7; 7 positions match TRBD1. This CDR3 has 14 amino acids. V was clipped by 3 bases and J by 3 bases; unmatched bases: 5. Germline loops: CDR1 SEHNR, CDR2 FQNEAQ (reference sequence). This CDR3 reads CASSFQDRNYEQYF. CDR3 bases: TGTGCCAGCAGCTTCCAGGACAGGAACTACGAGCAGTACTTC.

This rearrangement joins TRBV20-1 to TRBJ2-1; TRBD1 matches 9 bases. The CDR3 has 15 amino acids. Germline CDR1 DFQATT, CDR2 SNEGSKA (reference sequence). The ends lost 7 bases at V and 5 bases at J; junction bases unmatched: 12. The CDR3 protein is CSVPHRGQSNNEQFF. The CDR3, as DNA: TGCAGTGTACCACACAGGGGGCAAAGTAACAATGAGCAGTTCTTC.

The chain employs TRBV6-6 and TRBJ2-7; 7 nucleotides match TRBD1. The CDR3 sequence is 13 residues long. Looked up from germline, CDR1 is MNHNY and CDR2 is SVGAGI (reference sequence). The ends lost 4 bases at V and 5 bases at J; junction bases unmatched: 5. CDR3 loop: CASSSTGTHEQYF. The CDR3 bases are TGTGCCAGCAGTTCGACAGGGACCCACGAGCAGTACTTC.

The rearrangement joins TRBV12-5 to TRBJ1-4; D is unclear. The CDR3 runs 15 residues. Germline V gene lookup returns CDR1 LGHNT and CDR2 FRNRAP. Between the trimmed V and J ends, which lost 6 bases and 3 bases, there was a span of 14 bases. CDR3 in amino acids: CASGGSGAANEKLFF. The CDR3 DNA reads TGTGCTAGTGGGGGATCTGGAGCGGCTAATGAAAAACTGTTTTTT.